One sample yielded the 26 T cell receptor beta chains listed below, sequenced in a study of beta chain features in type 1 diabetes. These receptors are not linked to any known antigen. Notes on the study in general: TCRB CDR3 length was moderately but significantly reduced in all four CD4+ subsets of Type 1 diabetes patients.

As every portion of the isolated RNA was reverse transcribed, the sequencing read expressed TCRB transcripts. Clones were read by immunoSEQ multiplex PCR, and TCRdb kept only the in-frame ones, dropping some. The sample gives roughly 730,000 clones, around 15% of which show up once; approximately 0.022% is in the top ten. Sequencing was carried out using naive CD4+ T cells from blood. These receptors were taken from a man younger than 35 with type 1 diabetes.

This chain joins TRBV10-3 and TRBJ1-1; D possibly corresponds to TRBD1 (5 bases). The germline CDR1 and CDR2 sequences are ENHRY and SYGVKD. V lost 10 bases and J lost 2, with 14 bases in between. CDR3 size: 13 residues. The CDR3 DNA reads as TGTGCCACCCAGGGTCCGGGAAACACTGAAGCTTTCTTT. Translation gives CATQGPGNTEAFF.

This clone has only a few counts. Other DNA sequences from this sample encode an identical CDR3 as well. The chain is built from TRBV9 and TRBJ1-6; D perhaps matches TRBD1 (6 bases). Germline lookup yields CDR1 SGDLS and CDR2 YYNGEE. The CDR3 is made up of 12 amino acids. The V end lost 1 base, the J end lost 10 bases, and 6 bases lay between the germline ends. CDR3 DNA sequence: TGTGCCAGCAGCGTACAGGGGTCACCCCTCCACTTT. It specifies CASSVQGSPLHF.

This clone was observed a handful of times. V and J are TRBV13 and TRBJ2-7; D not certain. Deletions cut 0 bases from V and 0 bases from J, with 6 bases between. The CDR3 runs to 14 residues. CDR1 and CDR2 from the germline V gene are PRHDT and FYEKMQ (reference sequence). DNA for the CDR3: TGTGCCAGCAGCTTAGGAGCTAACTCCTACGAGCAGTACTTC. It is translated as CASSLGANSYEQYF.

The chain links TRBV27 to TRBJ2-1; 8 bases are shared with TRBD2. The germline CDR1 and CDR2 sequences are MNHEY and SMNVEV (reference sequence). Losses at the gene ends were 0 bases for V and 4 bases for J; bases not matched to a gene: 5. This CDR3 has 16 residues. The CDR3 sequence: CASSLSSGASYNEQFF. The DNA of the CDR3 is TGTGCCAGCAGTTTATCTAGCGGGGCCTCTTACAATGAGCAGTTCTTC.

The table lists this clone with a few counts. This chain uses TRBV6-6 with TRBJ2-5; tentative D call: TRBD2 (6 bases). Deletions cut 5 bases from V and 2 bases from J, with 12 bases between. This CDR3 is built from 14 residues. Germline V gene sequence: CDR1 MNHNY, CDR2 SVGAGI (reference sequence). The chain's CDR3 is CASSRAGTQETQYF. The CDR3 nucleotides are TGTGCCAGCAGTAGGGCAGGGACTCAAGAGACCCAGTACTTC.

This chain connects TRBV29-1 to TRBJ1-1; D is possibly TRBD1 (6 bases). The CDR3 is 12 residues long. Germline-derived CDR1 and CDR2 are SQVTM and ANQGSEA. The germline V and J ends were trimmed by 6 bases and 4 bases, with 12 bases remaining between them. The DNA for the CDR3 is TGCAGCGTACACAGGGACCCCACTGAAGCTTTCTTT. Protein product: CSVHRDPTEAFF.

About this clone: This sample includes further DNA sequences coding for the same CDR3. CDR3 in DNA: TGTGCCAGCTCCCCCGACAGGAACTATGGCTACACCTTC. It codes for CASSPDRNYGYTF. The V gene is TRBV18, the J gene TRBJ1-2; D is perhaps TRBD1 (6 bases). Per germline, CDR1 KGHSH and CDR2 LQKENI. The length of the CDR3 is 13 residues. V gave up 6 bases and J gave up 2 bases, with 10 bases separating them.

V is TRBV15 and J is TRBJ2-7; D gene unclear. Germline lookup yields CDR1 LNHNV and CDR2 YYDKDF (reference sequence). The length of the CDR3 is 14 residues. With 0 bases removed from V and 1 base from J, the gap between germline ends came to 7 bases. CDR3 sequence: CATSRDNPSYEQYF. CDR3 DNA: TGTGCCACCAGCAGAGATAACCCATCCTACGAGCAGTACTTC.

The table lists this clone with a few counts. This sequence joins TRBV28 and TRBJ2-7; D gene ambiguous. V was pared by 5 bases and J by 3 bases, with 17 bases between. CDR1 is MDHEN, CDR2 SYDVKM, per germline. The CDR3 spans 15 residues. CDR3: CASSTPSGGIYEQYF. CDR3 DNA: TGTGCCAGCAGTACACCTTCGGGTGGGATCTACGAGCAGTACTTC.

The rearrangement uses TRBV18 and TRBJ2-3; 10 bases align to TRBD2. CDR3 size: 17 residues. Losses at the gene ends were 0 bases for V and 1 base for J; bases not matched to a gene: 4. Germline CDR1 KGHSH, CDR2 LQKENI. CDR3 region: CASSPPALAGGTDTQYF. In DNA form, the CDR3 reads TGTGCCAGCTCACCACCTGCGCTAGCGGGGGGCACAGATACGCAGTATTTT. Complete variable domain (other parts from reference TRBV18 and TRBJ2-3): NAGVMQNPRHLVRRRGQEARLRCSPMKGHSHVYWYRQLPEEGLKFMVYLQKENIIDESGMPKERFSAEFPKEGPSILRIQQVVRGDSAAYFCASSPPALAGGTDTQYFGPGTRLTVL.

This clone was recorded a few times. The chain carries TRBV6-6 and TRBJ2-6, with D hard to call. This CDR3 comprises 13 residues. Germline CDR1 and CDR2: MNHNY and SVGAGI (reference sequence). Deletions cut 7 bases from V and 2 bases from J, with 6 bases between. In DNA form, the CDR3 reads TGTGCCAGCATCTTAGCTGGGGCCAACGTCCTGACTTTC. As protein: CASILAGANVLTF.

On this clone: Other DNA sequences in the same sample also yield this CDR3. V gene TRBV5-1 combines with J gene TRBJ2-5; D is tentatively TRBD1 or TRBD2 (5 bases each). Germline V lookup: CDR1 SGHRS, CDR2 YFSETQ. The V and J ends lost 3 bases and 5 bases respectively, with 8 bases between them. The CDR3 extends over 12 amino acids. The CDR3 DNA reads as TGCGCCAGCAGCTCCGAGGGGGAGACCCAGTACTTC. It yields the protein CASSSEGETQYF.

This clone was seen a handful of times. The chain links TRBV6-1 to TRBJ1-1; 9 bases are shared with TRBD1. The CDR3 is made up of 13 amino acids. Germline assignment: CDR1 MNHNS and CDR2 SASEGT. With 6 bases clipped from V and 3 bases from J, the junction kept 2 bases outside the gene matches. In DNA, the CDR3 is TGTGCCAGCAGGAGGACAGGGGACACTGAAGCTTTCTTT. Encoded protein: CASRRTGDTEAFF.

This clone was seen more than once but under ten times. The genes are TRBV6-5 and TRBJ2-7; 7 bases map to TRBD1. Germline V CDR1 and CDR2: MNHEY, SVGAGI. V lost 0 bases to trimming and J lost 3 bases; unmatched junction nucleotides: 5. The CDR3 has 15 amino acids. CDR3 DNA sequence: TGTGCCAGCAGTTACTCGACGGCAGGGGGCTACGAGCAGTACTTC. This codes for CASSYSTAGGYEQYF.

The chain is built from TRBV9 and TRBJ1-1; D is undetermined. Germline V gene lookup returns CDR1 SGDLS and CDR2 YYNGEE. The CDR3 runs 14 residues. Trimming pared 5 bases from V and 0 bases from J, leaving 11 bases between. The chain's CDR3 is CASSEQNMNTEAFF. The CDR3 DNA follows: TGTGCCAGCAGTGAACAGAACATGAACACTGAAGCTTTCTTT.

This clone was counted only a few times. The genes are TRBV13 and TRBJ2-3; no clear D. Per the germline V gene, CDR1 is PRHDT and CDR2 is FYEKMQ (reference sequence). The CDR3 loop spans 12 amino acids. The V gene lost 5 bases and the J gene lost 6 bases, with 9 bases spanning the gap. The CDR3: CASSHPRDTQYF. The DNA for the CDR3 is TGTGCCAGCAGCCACCCCCGGGATACGCAGTATTTT.

This clone has more than one count but fewer than ten. The rearrangement uses TRBV28 and TRBJ1-1, with unresolved D. Germline lookup yields CDR1 MDHEN and CDR2 SYDVKM. The V end lost 2 bases, the J end lost 8 bases, and 6 bases lay between the germline ends. CDR3 length: 11 residues. CDR3 sequence reads: CASSLLQEAFF. The CDR3 nucleotides read TGTGCCAGCAGTTTACTGCAGGAAGCTTTCTTT.

This clone was seen a handful of times. Other DNA sequences in this sample translate to the same CDR3. Here the CDR3 reads CASSPYNEQFF. Here the CDR3 DNA reads TGTGCCAGCAGCCCCTACAATGAGCAGTTCTTC. The rearrangement joins TRBV11-2 to TRBJ2-1; no clear D. The CDR3 spans 11 residues. In germline, CDR1 is SGHAT, CDR2 FQNNGV. Trimming removed 5 bases from V and 2 bases from J, with 1 base in between.

This rearrangement joins TRBV11-3 to TRBJ2-7; TRBD1 aligns across 7 bases. The CDR3 spans 14 residues. Losses at the gene ends were 3 bases for V and 3 bases for J; bases not matched to a gene: 5. Germline V gene lookup returns CDR1 SGHNT and CDR2 YENEEA. CDR3 bases: TGTGCCAGCAGCTTTTCAGGACAGGACTACGAGCAGTACTTC. It translates to CASSFSGQDYEQYF.

This clone has only a few counts. V usage is TRBV14 and J usage is TRBJ2-4; the match to TRBD1 covers 7 bases. CDR1 SGHDN and CDR2 FVKESK come from the germline V gene. The CDR3 extends over 16 amino acids. Trimming at V came to 4 bases and at J to 0 bases, leaving 6 bases not matched to a gene. In DNA, the CDR3 is TGTGCCAGCAGCCTTGGGACAGTACTAGCCAAAAACATTCAGTACTTC. This gives the protein CASSLGTVLAKNIQYF.

This clone was observed a few times. V is TRBV13 and J is TRBJ1-2, with a tentative D call TRBD1 (5 bases). V was pared by 4 bases and J by 4 bases, with 25 bases between. The CDR3 length is 18 residues. The germline gives CDR1 PRHDT, CDR2 FYEKMQ (reference sequence). For the CDR3, the DNA is TGTGCCAGCAGCTCCATCGACGGGCGGGACGCCACAAGCTATGGCTACACCTTC. Translated: CASSSIDGRDATSYGYTF.

This clone appeared a few times. V and J are TRBV7-9 and TRBJ1-6, with a weak D call TRBD1 (6 bases). The CDR3 extends over 18 amino acids. Germline CDR1 is SEHNR and CDR2 is FQNEAQ (reference sequence). V lost 5 bases, J lost 14 bases, and 31 bases lay in between. Written as DNA, the CDR3 is TGTGCCAGCAGCCAACCAATAGTTTACAGCAGCCCGGAGGGGGCCCTCCACTTT. Its protein is CASSQPIVYSSPEGALHF.

This clone was observed a few times. This chain uses TRBV9 with TRBJ2-1, with D hard to call. V lost 0 bases and J 7 bases, leaving 14 bases between the germline ends. CDR3 size: 15 residues. Germline CDR1 is SGDLS and CDR2 is YYNGEE. This CDR3 reads CASSVGYEGWNEQFF. As DNA, the CDR3 is TGTGCCAGCAGCGTAGGATACGAAGGTTGGAATGAGCAGTTCTTC.

The rearrangement uses TRBV7-9 and TRBJ2-7; the D gene is possibly TRBD1 (6 bases). The CDR3 is made up of 14 amino acids. Trimming left V 3 bases short and J 4 bases short, with 13 bases between. From germline, CDR1 is SEHNR and CDR2 FQNEAQ (reference sequence). CDR3 amino acids: CASSFPGDAYEQYF. CDR3 nucleotides: TGTGCCAGCAGCTTCCCAGGGGACGCTTACGAGCAGTACTTC.

This clone was counted a single time. This chain connects TRBV6-5 to TRBJ1-2; no definite D call. Germline loops: CDR1 MNHEY, CDR2 SVGAGI. The CDR3 has 15 amino acids. Trimming shortened V by 0 bases and J by 3 bases, and 11 bases separated the two germline ends. This CDR3 reads CASSYSVVVHYGYTF. The CDR3 coding sequence is TGTGCCAGCAGTTACTCGGTGGTTGTACACTATGGCTACACCTTC.

This clone showed up just a few times. The chain links TRBV5-4 to TRBJ2-5; possibly TRBD2 for D (6 bases). This CDR3 has 14 residues. The ends were cut back, 4 bases at V and 5 bases at J, with 15 bases in the middle. Germline V gives CDR1 SGHNT, CDR2 YYREEE (reference sequence). The CDR3 spells CASSTDGRGETQYF. The CDR3 coding sequence is TGTGCCAGCAGCACCGACGGACGGGGGGAGACCCAGTACTTC.